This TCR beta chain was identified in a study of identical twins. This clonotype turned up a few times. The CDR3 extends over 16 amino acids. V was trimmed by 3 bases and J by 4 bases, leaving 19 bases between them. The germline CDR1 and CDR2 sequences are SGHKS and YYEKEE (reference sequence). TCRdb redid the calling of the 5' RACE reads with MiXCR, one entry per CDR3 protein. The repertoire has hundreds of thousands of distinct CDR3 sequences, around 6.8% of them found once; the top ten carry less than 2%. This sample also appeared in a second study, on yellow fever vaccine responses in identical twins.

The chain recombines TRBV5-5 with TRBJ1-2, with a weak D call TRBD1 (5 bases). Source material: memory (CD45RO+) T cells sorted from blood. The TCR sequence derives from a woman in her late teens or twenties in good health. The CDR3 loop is CASSSGGAGWSYGYTF. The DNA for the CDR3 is TGTGCCAGCAGCTCCGGAGGTGCAGGGTGGTCCTATGGCTACACCTTC.